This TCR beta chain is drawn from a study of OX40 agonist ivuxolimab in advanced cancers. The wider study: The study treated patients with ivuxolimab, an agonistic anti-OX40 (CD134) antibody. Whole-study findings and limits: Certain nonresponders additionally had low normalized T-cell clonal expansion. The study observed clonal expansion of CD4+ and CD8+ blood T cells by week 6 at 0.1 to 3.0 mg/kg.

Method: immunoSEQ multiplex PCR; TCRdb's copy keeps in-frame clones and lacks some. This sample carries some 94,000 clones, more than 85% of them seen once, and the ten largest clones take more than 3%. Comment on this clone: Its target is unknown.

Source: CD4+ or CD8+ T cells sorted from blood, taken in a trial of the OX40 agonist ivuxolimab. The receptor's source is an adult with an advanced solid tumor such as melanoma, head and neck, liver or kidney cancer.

CDR3 residues: CASSLLTYNEQFF. The CDR3 region has the DNA TGTGCCAGCAGTCTGCTAACCTACAATGAGCAGTTCTTC. The chain is built from TRBV27 and TRBJ2-1; no clear D gene. V was pared by 5 bases and J by 2 bases, with 7 bases between. This CDR3 region has 13 residues. Germline-derived CDR1 and CDR2 are MNHEY and SMNVEV (reference sequence).